This is a list of T cell receptor beta chains from one sample in a study of T-cell reconstitution after alpha-beta-depleted transplantation in children. TCRdb redid the calling of the PCR reads with MiXCR, one entry per CDR3 protein. The table includes about 70,000 distinct CDR3 sequences, roughly 11% detected once. The source material was PBMCs, sampled before TCRalphabeta/CD19-depleted stem cell transplant. These receptors originate from a boy between 10 and 17 years old with acute myeloid leukemia, due to receive a stem cell transplant. Both conserved end residues are trimmed from each CDR3. The order of the fields is D gene, V gene, CDR3 protein. D genes are given only for firm matches.

d_gene: NA
v_gene: TRBV12-3/TRBV12-4
CDR3aa: ASSLAAIEQF

d_gene: NA
v_gene: TRBV20-1
CDR3aa: SARDYRLPYPYEQY

d_gene: NA
v_gene: TRBV9
CDR3aa: ASTQTGGDTEAF

d_gene: NA
v_gene: TRBV5-1
CDR3aa: ASSSGVGDTQY

d_gene: NA
v_gene: TRBV12-3/TRBV12-4
CDR3aa: ASSLQETGELF

d_gene: NA
v_gene: TRBV5-6
CDR3aa: ASSLGVNYEQY

d_gene: NA
v_gene: TRBV2
CDR3aa: ASASWAGISRYTGELF

d_gene: TRBD2
v_gene: TRBV12-3/TRBV12-4
CDR3aa: ASSPTSGSGEQF

d_gene: NA
v_gene: TRBV10-3
CDR3aa: AISAGPRAGRTEAF

d_gene: TRBD1
v_gene: TRBV28
CDR3aa: ASSQHRGAVQETQY

d_gene: TRBD2
v_gene: TRBV20-1
CDR3aa: SAKWTRKKADTQY

d_gene: TRBD1
v_gene: TRBV3-1
CDR3aa: ASSQDSGGSSPLH

d_gene: NA
v_gene: TRBV9
CDR3aa: ASSVGSQGSNIQY

d_gene: NA
v_gene: TRBV5-1
CDR3aa: ASVLGEGYTEAF

d_gene: NA
v_gene: TRBV12-3/TRBV12-4
CDR3aa: ASSVQGTYEAF

d_gene: TRBD1
v_gene: TRBV4-1
CDR3aa: ASSQTTGGGYT

d_gene: TRBD2
v_gene: TRBV5-6
CDR3aa: ASSLVFRLADSSEQY

d_gene: NA
v_gene: TRBV12-3/TRBV12-4
CDR3aa: ASSFRGTDTQY

d_gene: NA
v_gene: TRBV28
CDR3aa: ASRGNRVTEAF

d_gene: TRBD1
v_gene: TRBV6-2/TRBV6-3
CDR3aa: ASRDTGGGTEAF

d_gene: NA
v_gene: TRBV6-5
CDR3aa: ASSYSGKPLH

d_gene: TRBD2
v_gene: TRBV20-1
CDR3aa: SARDRSGTSGSADTQY

d_gene: TRBD2
v_gene: TRBV27
CDR3aa: ASSLSGFGGGISETQY

d_gene: NA
v_gene: TRBV6-2/TRBV6-3
CDR3aa: ASSSWGRDFGMSEAF

d_gene: NA
v_gene: TRBV7-9
CDR3aa: ASSLDGHTEAF

d_gene: NA
v_gene: TRBV5-6
CDR3aa: ASSLGGQTYEQY

d_gene: TRBD2
v_gene: TRBV11-3
CDR3aa: ASSFSSGRSGAKNIQY

d_gene: TRBD2
v_gene: TRBV5-4
CDR3aa: ASSLGSLAGGRETQY

d_gene: NA
v_gene: TRBV14
CDR3aa: ASSQDRTSAGANVLT

d_gene: NA
v_gene: TRBV7-2
CDR3aa: ASSIQGTGSGANVLT

d_gene: NA
v_gene: TRBV10-3
CDR3aa: AITDRGGSDTQY

d_gene: NA
v_gene: TRBV7-2
CDR3aa: ASSLQVRTEAF

d_gene: TRBD2
v_gene: TRBV30
CDR3aa: AWSNPGLAEF

d_gene: NA
v_gene: TRBV20-1
CDR3aa: SATGNFYGYT

d_gene: TRBD2
v_gene: TRBV6-2/TRBV6-3
CDR3aa: ASSYSILADSYNEQF

d_gene: NA
v_gene: TRBV20-1
CDR3aa: SASLLALSSYNEQF

d_gene: NA
v_gene: TRBV4-2
CDR3aa: ASSHASIQKIYGYT

d_gene: TRBD2
v_gene: TRBV5-6
CDR3aa: ASTPGSGSDTQY

d_gene: NA
v_gene: TRBV5-1
CDR3aa: ASSLAAGVTEAF

d_gene: NA
v_gene: TRBV11-2
CDR3aa: ASSVRDEAF

d_gene: TRBD1
v_gene: TRBV5-6
CDR3aa: ASSVAGGVDRGYNEQF

d_gene: TRBD2
v_gene: TRBV7-2
CDR3aa: ASRGAGGLGTQY

d_gene: TRBD2
v_gene: TRBV5-1
CDR3aa: ASSWGLAVRIQETQY

d_gene: NA
v_gene: TRBV7-2
CDR3aa: ASSLQQGYGYT

d_gene: TRBD1
v_gene: TRBV6-5
CDR3aa: ASSRRGVGGYT

d_gene: TRBD1
v_gene: TRBV20-1
CDR3aa: SARDAGGQGHSNQPQH

d_gene: NA
v_gene: TRBV21-1
CDR3aa: ASSIMLRENIGELF

d_gene: TRBD1
v_gene: TRBV7-9
CDR3aa: ASSSGTGTDTQY

d_gene: NA
v_gene: TRBV7-9
CDR3aa: ASSPQSTDTQY

d_gene: NA
v_gene: TRBV3-1
CDR3aa: ASSLRSGFPGANVLT

d_gene: TRBD1
v_gene: TRBV28
CDR3aa: ASSFNRGPSYEQY

d_gene: NA
v_gene: TRBV6-2/TRBV6-3
CDR3aa: ASSYSSSGHSNEQF

d_gene: NA
v_gene: TRBV30
CDR3aa: AWSVLGTVLF

d_gene: NA
v_gene: TRBV3-1
CDR3aa: ASSRLEAGYNEQF